These 32 T cell receptor beta chains came from one sample sequenced in a study of cytomegalovirus exposure and HLA in healthy donors (dated by TCRdb to 2016 to 2017). The receptor library was made with the immunoSEQ multiplex PCR assay. A mixture of 60 forward primers for TCR Vbeta segments and 13 reverse primers for TCR Jbeta segments was used in the multiplex PCR. The table comes from immuneACCESS by way of TCRdb, which keeps in-frame sequences with V and J called. Part of the clones is missing from these tables; in studies checked, under half for an unresolved V gene and the rest for unknown reasons. The sample table contains over 110,000 clones; only one count was recorded for roughly 77% of them. The ten largest clones capture 3.1% of the sample. The sequencing input was PBMCs. The receptors stem from a female donor in good health and CMV-seronegative.

This chain connects TRBV2 to TRBJ1-5, with 7 bases matching TRBD1. The CDR3 loop spans 12 amino acids. V trimming: 6 bases; J trimming: 6 bases; junction bases outside the gene matches: 2. The germline V gene encodes CDR1 SNHLY and CDR2 FYNNEI. This chain's CDR3 is CASRQGIQPQHF. The CDR3 bases are TGTGCCAGCAGACAGGGGATTCAGCCCCAGCATTTT.

This sequence joins TRBV6-5 and TRBJ1-2, with 7 positions matching TRBD1. The germline V gene encodes CDR1 MNHEY and CDR2 SVGAGI. The CDR3 runs 12 residues. With V trimmed by 6 bases and J by 7 bases, 5 bases remained unmatched. CDR3 loop: CASRTGLSGYTF. For the CDR3, the DNA is TGTGCCAGCAGGACAGGGCTGAGTGGCTACACCTTC.

This clone was counted between two and nine times. The chain recombines TRBV7-2 with TRBJ2-7, with 10 positions matching TRBD2. Germline V gene lookup returns CDR1 SGHTA and CDR2 FQGNSA. The CDR3 has 14 residues. After removal of 4 bases from V and 3 bases from J, the junction contained 3 bases not matched to a gene. The DNA of the CDR3 is TGTGCCAGCAGCTCCCTAGCGGGAGTCTACGAGCAGTACTTC. Translated: CASSSLAGVYEQYF.

The chain combines TRBV7-9 with TRBJ2-2; a possible D gene is TRBD1 (5 bases). CDR3 length equals 17 residues. The V gene's germline CDR1 is SEHNR and CDR2 FQNEAQ (reference sequence). V lost 5 bases to trimming and J lost 4 bases, with 20 bases between them. CDR3 in amino acids: CASSRIRKGIPTGELFF. In DNA form, the CDR3 reads TGTGCCAGCAGCCGAATCCGTAAGGGGATCCCCACCGGGGAGCTGTTTTTT. Based on the CDR3 plus reference TRBV7-9 and TRBJ2-2, the full variable domain is DTGVSQNPRHKITKRGQNVTFRCDPISEHNRLYWYRQTLGQGPEFLTYFQNEAQLEKSRLLSDRFSAERPKGSFSTLEIQRTEQGDSAMYLCASSRIRKGIPTGELFFGEGSRLTVL.

This clone was detected once. The genes are TRBV6-1 and TRBJ2-7, with a tentative D call TRBD1 (5 bases). V was clipped by 3 bases and J by 2 bases, with 8 bases between them. The germline V gene encodes CDR1 MNHNS and CDR2 SASEGT. The CDR3 has 13 residues. The CDR3 nucleotides read TGTGCCAGCAGTGATTCGACAGCCTACGAGCAGTACTTC. Translation: CASSDSTAYEQYF.

The chain recombines TRBV11-3 with TRBJ2-1; tentatively, D is TRBD2 (5 bases). Germline CDR1 is SGHNT and CDR2 is YENEEA. Trimming shortened V by 3 bases and J by 3 bases, and 9 bases separated the two germline ends. This CDR3 is 14 amino acids long. CDR3 in DNA: TGTGCCAGCAGCTTGGGTGCGGGCTACAATGAGCAGTTCTTC. Its translation is CASSLGAGYNEQFF. Variable domain in full (rest from reference TRBV11-3 and TRBJ2-1): EAGVVQSPRYKIIEKKQPVAFWCNPISGHNTLYWYLQNLGQGPELLIRYENEEAVDDSQLPKDRFSAERLKGVDSTLKIQPAELGDSAVYLCASSLGAGYNEQFFGPGTRLTVL.

V usage is TRBV5-6 and J usage is TRBJ2-7; 8 nucleotides match TRBD2. V lost 4 bases, J lost 1 base, and 4 bases stayed unmatched. The CDR3 runs to 14 residues. Germline V gives CDR1 SGHDT, CDR2 YYEEEE. The CDR3 here is CASSPGGFSYEQYF. CDR3 coding DNA: TGTGCCAGCAGCCCGGGAGGGTTTTCCTACGAGCAGTACTTC. Full variable domain (remainder filled in from reference TRBV5-6 and TRBJ2-7): DAGVTQSPTHLIKTRGQQVTLRCSPKSGHDTVSWYQQALGQGPQFIFQYYEEEERQRGNFPDRFSGHQFPNYSSELNVNALLLGDSALYLCASSPGGFSYEQYFGPGTRLTVT.

The chain employs TRBV10-3 and TRBJ1-1, with 9 bases matching TRBD1. Trimming removed 7 bases from V and 4 bases from J; junction bases left unmatched: 4. Germline CDR1 reads ENHRY; CDR2 reads SYGVKD. The CDR3 covers 13 residues. CDR3 DNA: TGTGCCATCATAGAGGACAGGGGCACTGAAGCTTTCTTT. It is translated as CAIIEDRGTEAFF.

The chain employs TRBV19 and TRBJ2-7, with 9 bases lining up with TRBD2. CDR3 length: 15 residues. J gave up 1 base and V 5 bases, and 6 bases lay outside the gene matches. Germline V lookup: CDR1 LNHDA, CDR2 SQIVND (reference sequence). The CDR3 here is CASSRGGASSYEQYF. The CDR3 nucleotides read TGTGCCAGTAGTCGCGGGGGGGCCAGTTCCTACGAGCAGTACTTC.

The chain couples TRBV4-1 to TRBJ2-7; 7 bases fit TRBD2. Germline loops: CDR1 MGHRA, CDR2 YSYEKL. The V gene end was trimmed by 5 bases and the J gene end by 5 bases; junction bases not matched to a gene: 12. The CDR3 covers 15 residues. CDR3 bases: TGCGCCAGCAGCTCACCTAGCGGTCTCGGGGACGAGCAGTACTTC. Residues: CASSSPSGLGDEQYF.

This clone was found a few times. The rearrangement joins TRBV6-6 to TRBJ2-7; 7 bases fit TRBD1. The CDR3 is made up of 15 amino acids. Germline lookup yields CDR1 MNHNY and CDR2 SVGAGI (reference sequence). V trimming: 5 bases; J trimming: 0 bases; junction bases outside the gene matches: 7. This chain's CDR3 is CASSRGTAYSYEQYF. As DNA, the CDR3 is TGTGCCAGCAGTCGAGGGACAGCTTACTCCTACGAGCAGTACTTC.

Regarding this clone: The same CDR3 is also encoded by other DNA sequences in this sample. The chain recombines TRBV5-1 with TRBJ2-7; 11 nucleotides line up with TRBD2. V lost 4 bases and J lost 0; bases outside the gene matches: 0. CDR3 length equals 14 residues. Per germline, CDR1 SGHRS and CDR2 YFSETQ. The DNA for the CDR3 is TGCGCCAGCAGCGGGACTAGCGGCTCCTACGAGCAGTACTTC. It translates to CASSGTSGSYEQYF.

This clone was seen a few times. CDR3 residues: CASTPGGRGEKLFF. Written as DNA, the CDR3 is TGTGCCAGCACACCGGGGGGCCGAGGTGAAAAACTGTTTTTT. This chain connects TRBV6-5 to TRBJ1-4; D is possibly TRBD1 (6 bases). CDR1 is MNHEY and CDR2 is SVGAGI in the germline V gene. The length of the CDR3 is 14 residues. With 7 bases removed from V and 7 bases from J, the gap between germline ends came to 16 bases.

V and J are TRBV12-5 and TRBJ2-3; perhaps TRBD1 as D (6 bases). The CDR3 length is 16 residues. CDR1 and CDR2 (germline): LGHNT, FRNRAP. Trimming cost V 1 base and J 2 bases, with 13 bases left between them. CDR3 sequence (DNA): TGTGCTAGTGGTTTGGGACAGGCGTGGCTCACAGATACGCAGTATTTT. This translates into CASGLGQAWLTDTQYF. The full variable domain, rest sourced from reference TRBV12-5 and TRBJ2-3, is DARVTQTPRHKVTEMGQEVTMRCQPILGHNTVFWYRQTMMQGLELLAYFRNRAPLDDSGMPKDRFSAEMPDATLATLKIQPSEPRDSAVYFCASGLGQAWLTDTQYFGPGTRLTVL.

Only one count was recorded for this clone. J is TRBJ2-1 and V is TRBV11-2; D is uncertain. The CDR3 length is 14 residues. Per the germline V gene, CDR1 is SGHAT and CDR2 is FQNNGV. V lost 5 bases and J lost 6, with 14 bases in between. DNA of the CDR3: TGTGCCAGCAGCCTAGGAGTTAATGGCAATGAGCAGTTCTTC. Its protein product is CASSLGVNGNEQFF.

The CDR3 nucleotides read TGTGCCAGCAAAGGGACTAGCGGGAGAGGTTACGAGCAGTACTTC. It translates to CASKGTSGRGYEQYF. The chain recombines TRBV28 with TRBJ2-7; 14 bases align to TRBD2. Trimming at V came to 7 bases and at J to 4 bases, leaving 6 bases not matched to a gene. CDR3 length equals 15 residues. Germline CDR1 and CDR2: MDHEN and SYDVKM. The complete variable domain, with remaining parts taken from reference TRBV28 and TRBJ2-7, reads DVKVTQSSRYLVKRTGEKVFLECVQDMDHENMFWYRQDPGLGLRLIYFSYDVKMKEKGDIPEGYSVSREKKERFSLILESASTNQTSMYLCASKGTSGRGYEQYFGPGTRLTVT.

This clone was counted a few times. V is TRBV4-3 and J is TRBJ1-4, with D possibly matching TRBD1 (6 bases). The CDR3 contains 17 residues. V dropped 2 bases and J dropped 4 bases, with 17 bases sitting between them. Germline values: CDR1 LGHNA, CDR2 YSLEER. The CDR3 DNA is TGCGCCAGCAGCCAAAACACAGGGTACCTTGTTAATGAAAAACTGTTTTTT. It yields the protein CASSQNTGYLVNEKLFF.

Comments on this clone: A junction boundary mismatches the germline segment, possibly from a read error. This rearrangement joins TRBV7-7 to TRBJ2-2, with 11 bases matching TRBD1. Germline V gene data show CDR1 as SSHAT and CDR2 as FNYEAQ (reference sequence). This CDR3 contains 19 residues. CDR3 DNA: TGTGCTAGCAGCCCCCGCCCCGGGACAGGGGGAATTCGCGCCGGGGAGCTGTTTTTT. Protein: CASSPRPGTGGIRAGELFF.

The J gene is TRBJ1-2, the V gene TRBV10-3; D is ambiguous. The germline gives CDR1 ENHRY, CDR2 SYGVKD. Trimming took off 2 bases at V and 8 bases at J, with 15 bases between the two ends. This CDR3 has 14 amino acids. CDR3 in amino acids: CAISEPDSAWGYTF. The DNA of the CDR3 is TGTGCCATCAGTGAGCCGGACTCCGCTTGGGGCTACACCTTC.

The chain joins TRBV5-1 to TRBJ2-7; TRBD1 agrees at 7 bases. The CDR3 is made up of 15 amino acids. The germline V gene encodes CDR1 SGHRS and CDR2 YFSETQ. V trimming: 0 bases; J trimming: 3 bases; junction bases outside the gene matches: 6. CDR3 in amino acids: CASSLGPGTDYEQYF. DNA for the CDR3: TGCGCCAGCAGCTTGGGGCCCGGGACAGACTACGAGCAGTACTTC.

The chain has TRBV19 and TRBJ2-2; D gene ambiguous. V was shortened by 5 bases and J by 4 bases, with 11 bases between the two germline ends. This CDR3 region has 14 residues. Germline-derived CDR1 and CDR2 are LNHDA and SQIVND (reference sequence). CDR3: CASSGWASTGELFF. For the CDR3, the DNA is TGTGCCAGTAGTGGCTGGGCGTCCACCGGGGAGCTGTTTTTT.

The rearrangement joins TRBV5-4 to TRBJ2-1; 8 bases are a match to TRBD1. The germline gives CDR1 SGHNT, CDR2 YYREEE (reference sequence). The ends lost 4 bases at V and 0 bases at J; junction bases unmatched: 6. CDR3 size: 16 residues. CDR3 protein: CASSLRQGSSYNEQFF. In DNA, the CDR3 is TGTGCCAGCAGCCTACGACAGGGGAGCTCCTACAATGAGCAGTTCTTC.

The J gene is TRBJ2-1, the V gene TRBV9; D is perhaps TRBD2 (6 bases). The V end lost 0 bases, the J end lost 10 bases, and 17 bases lay between the germline ends. The CDR3 is 15 amino acids. Germline CDR1 reads SGDLS; CDR2 reads YYNGEE. This chain's CDR3 is CASSVGGDVRAEQFF. CDR3 coding DNA: TGTGCCAGCAGCGTAGGCGGGGATGTAAGGGCGGAGCAGTTCTTC. Together with reference TRBV9 and TRBJ2-1, the CDR3 gives the full variable domain: DSGVTQTPKHLITATGQRVTLRCSPRSGDLSVYWYQQSLDQGLQFLIQYYNGEERAKGNILERFSAQQFPDLHSELNLSSLELGDSALYFCASSVGGDVRAEQFFGPGTRLTVL.

This clone was found once. The chain links TRBV5-1 to TRBJ2-2; tentative D call: TRBD2 (6 bases). The CDR3 runs 13 residues. The germline V gene encodes CDR1 SGHRS and CDR2 YFSETQ. Trimming stripped 5 bases from V and 6 bases from J, with 11 bases between. The CDR3 sequence is CASSREPAGELFF. CDR3 DNA: TGCGCCAGCAGTCGGGAGCCAGCCGGGGAGCTGTTTTTT.

This clone has only one observation. The chain combines TRBV10-3 with TRBJ1-1, with D perhaps matching TRBD1 (5 bases). CDR3 length: 14 amino acids. Germline V gene sequence: CDR1 ENHRY, CDR2 SYGVKD. Trimming removed 7 bases at V and 1 base at J, with 13 bases between. The CDR3 here is CAINPGRENTEAFF. CDR3 DNA sequence: TGTGCCATCAATCCGGGCAGGGAGAACACTGAAGCTTTCTTT.

This clone was seen a few times. The rearrangement uses TRBV5-8 and TRBJ1-4; D is perhaps TRBD1 (5 bases). Per germline, CDR1 SGHTS and CDR2 YDEGEE. The length of the CDR3 is 13 residues. CDR3 loop: CSGRAPGAEKLFF. CDR3 DNA: TGTTCCGGGAGGGCCCCCGGGGCTGAAAAACTGTTTTTT.

Of note for this clone: Within the sample, other DNA sequences also encode this same CDR3. The CDR3 DNA is TGCAGCGTTCGCGGCTCCTACGAGCAGTACTTC. Translation gives CSVRGSYEQYF. The V call is TRBV29-1, the J call TRBJ2-7, with D uncertain. The length of the CDR3 is 11 residues. The germline CDR1 and CDR2 sequences are SQVTM and ANQGSEA. The V end lost 5 bases, the J end lost 0 bases, and 5 bases lay between the germline ends.

The CDR3 here is CASSLSRGAGGDTQYF. The CDR3 DNA is TGCGCCAGCAGCCTGTCTCGGGGAGCGGGGGGAGATACGCAGTATTTT. V usage is TRBV4-1 and J usage is TRBJ2-3; 9 bases are a match to TRBD2. This CDR3 has 16 amino acids. Germline CDR1 MGHRA, CDR2 YSYEKL. The V segment lost 4 bases and the J segment 5 bases; nucleotides outside the gene matches: 10.

This clone has just a few counts. The V call is TRBV4-3, the J call TRBJ2-6, with TRBD1 as a possible D gene (6 bases). V was trimmed by 3 bases and J by 0 bases, leaving 9 bases between them. CDR1 is LGHNA and CDR2 is YSLEER in the germline V gene. The CDR3 covers 16 residues. The DNA for the CDR3 is TGCGCCAGCAGCCACAGAGGGGGCTCTGGGGCCAACGTCCTGACTTTC. Its protein is CASSHRGGSGANVLTF.

This clone was seen more than once but under ten times. The chain couples TRBV7-9 to TRBJ1-3; the D is unclear. V was cut by 5 bases and J by 3 bases, with 14 bases left in between. The CDR3 is 15 amino acids. Germline lookup yields CDR1 SEHNR and CDR2 FQNEAQ (reference sequence). The chain's CDR3 is CASSPRSGGGNTIYF. The CDR3 DNA is TGTGCCAGCAGCCCTAGATCGGGTGGTGGAAACACCATATATTTT.

The chain couples TRBV30 to TRBJ2-5, with D perhaps matching TRBD1 (6 bases). The J call is doubtful: the DNA matches TRBJ2-7 better. There are 13 residues in the CDR3. Germline V CDR1 and CDR2: GTSNPN, SVGIG (reference sequence). The CDR3 DNA sequence: TGTGCCTGGAGTTCAGGGGAGAGGTACGAGCAGTACTTC. Translation: CAWSSGERYEQYF.

This clone has a single count. The CDR3 DNA is TGCAGCGCCCGACTAGCGGGAGTCAGTGAGCAGTTCTTC. This encodes CSARLAGVSEQFF. The chain employs TRBV29-1 and TRBJ2-1; 12 bases align to TRBD2. The J segment lost 9 bases and the V segment lost 7 bases, leaving 7 bases of the junction unmatched. The germline CDR1 and CDR2 sequences are SQVTM and ANQGSEA. The CDR3 sequence is 13 residues long.